This passage covers 21 T cell receptor beta chains from one sample sequenced in a study of T cell responses to AZD1222 COVID-19 vaccine. The method was immunoSEQ multiplex PCR; TCRdb's version includes in-frame clones alone and lacks a portion of them. The sample has roughly 130,000 clones; about 90% are singletons. The specimen comprised peripheral blood, sampled on day 0 of AZD1222 vaccination. These receptors all come from an adult in good health.

This clone was detected only once. The chain combines TRBV6-5 with TRBJ1-2; D is possibly TRBD1 (5 bases). Germline values: CDR1 MNHEY, CDR2 SVGAGI. The V gene lost 2 bases and the J gene lost 1 base, with 11 bases spanning the gap. CDR3 length: 15 amino acids. CDR3 in amino acids: CASSYGGGDNYGYTF. The CDR3 DNA sequence: TGTGCCAGCAGTTACGGGGGGGGTGATAACTATGGCTACACCTTC.

The chain has TRBV5-4 and TRBJ1-3, with D perhaps TRBD1 (5 bases). The germline V and J ends were trimmed by 4 bases and 2 bases, with 10 bases remaining between them. The CDR3 covers 14 residues. Germline loops: CDR1 SGHNT, CDR2 YYREEE (reference sequence). The CDR3 loop is CASSGGGTGNTIYF. CDR3 DNA: TGTGCCAGCAGCGGCGGGGGTACTGGAAACACCATATATTTT.

The chain employs TRBV5-1 and TRBJ1-6; a weak D match, TRBD1 (5 bases). V was trimmed by 3 bases and J by 7 bases, leaving 14 bases between them. The CDR3 sequence is 15 residues long. Looked up from germline, CDR1 is SGHRS and CDR2 is YFSETQ. The CDR3 nucleotides read TGCGCCAGCAGCTCTACCGACAGTCGAAATTCACCCCTCCACTTT. This codes for CASSSTDSRNSPLHF.

Only a few counts were recorded for this clone. V gene TRBV6-1 combines with J gene TRBJ1-1; D is ambiguous. Trimming stripped 0 bases from V and 3 bases from J, with 8 bases between. This CDR3 is built from 14 residues. Germline V lookup: CDR1 MNHNS, CDR2 SASEGT. This CDR3 is CASSEATEYTEAFF. The DNA of the CDR3 is TGTGCCAGCAGTGAAGCTACAGAATACACTGAAGCTTTCTTT.

The V call is TRBV11-3, the J call TRBJ2-3, with 9 bases aligning to TRBD2. Trimming cost V 3 bases and J 6 bases; bases outside gene matches: 7. Germline CDR1 is SGHNT and CDR2 is YENEEA. The CDR3 runs 15 residues. The chain's CDR3 is CASSFGSGGPDTQYF. CDR3 DNA: TGTGCCAGCAGCTTTGGTAGCGGGGGCCCGGATACGCAGTATTTT.

The genes are TRBV4-2 and TRBJ2-2, with 12 bases lining up with TRBD1. Germline CDR1 is LGHNA and CDR2 is YNFKEQ. V lost 4 bases and J lost 7; bases outside the gene matches: 10. The CDR3 has 17 residues. CDR3: CASSPSGGQGANGELFF. CDR3 in DNA: TGTGCCAGCAGCCCCAGTGGGGGACAGGGGGCGAACGGGGAGCTGTTTTTT.

For the CDR3, the DNA is TGTGCCAGCAGACCTCTAGGGGTCGGGGAGCTGTTTTTT. Translated, it gives CASRPLGVGELFF. V gene TRBV6-5 combines with J gene TRBJ2-2, with D maybe TRBD1 (5 bases). The CDR3 spans 13 residues. The germline V gene has CDR1 MNHEY and CDR2 SVGAGI. Trimming removed 6 bases from V and 7 bases from J, with 12 bases in between.

The J gene is TRBJ1-5, the V gene TRBV2; D possibly corresponds to TRBD1 (6 bases). Germline V gene lookup returns CDR1 SNHLY and CDR2 FYNNEI. The CDR3 runs to 14 residues. V was trimmed by 6 bases and J by 7 bases, leaving 16 bases between them. CDR3: CASSTQGRRQPQHF. CDR3 nucleotides: TGTGCCAGCAGCACCCAGGGGAGGAGGCAGCCCCAGCATTTT. Using reference TRBV2 and TRBJ1-5 for the parts outside the CDR3, the full variable domain is EPEVTQTPSHQVTQMGQEVILRCVPISNHLYFYWYRQILGQKVEFLVSFYNNEISEKSEIFDDQFSVERPDGSNFTLKIRSTKLEDSAMYFCASSTQGRRQPQHFGDGTRLSIL.

The rearrangement joins TRBV9 to TRBJ2-5; D possibly corresponds to TRBD2 (7 bases). Trimming took off 0 bases at V and 4 bases at J, with 13 bases between the two ends. This CDR3 comprises 15 residues. Germline V gene data show CDR1 as SGDLS and CDR2 as YYNGEE. CDR3 nucleotides: TGTGCCAGCAGCGTAGGTTGGGGGGGCCGAGAGACCCAGTACTTC. This sequence encodes CASSVGWGGRETQYF.

This clone occurred once. The rearrangement joins TRBV5-1 to TRBJ1-5; 8 nucleotides match TRBD1. This CDR3 contains 16 residues. Germline V gene lookup returns CDR1 SGHRS and CDR2 YFSETQ. V was clipped by 1 base and J by 5 bases; unmatched bases: 8. The CDR3 region is CASSLRPQGGYQPQHF. In nucleotides, the CDR3 is TGCGCCAGCAGCTTGAGACCACAGGGGGGATATCAGCCCCAGCATTTT.

J is TRBJ2-1 and V is TRBV24-1; 15 nucleotides align to TRBD2. Germline V lookup: CDR1 KGHDR, CDR2 SFDVKD. This CDR3 has 17 amino acids. The ends lost 3 bases at V and 4 bases at J; junction bases unmatched: 3. The CDR3 DNA is TGTGCCACCAGTGATGGGACTAGCGGGGGGTGGTACAATGAGCAGTTCTTC. Its protein product is CATSDGTSGGWYNEQFF.

The chain is built from TRBV27 and TRBJ2-3; 9 nucleotides match TRBD1. Germline CDR1 is MNHEY and CDR2 is SMNVEV (reference sequence). The CDR3 is 17 amino acids. Trimming took 5 bases from V and 1 from J; bases not matched to a gene: 10. CDR3 sequence: CASSAITGGRRTDTQYF. The CDR3 DNA sequence: TGTGCCAGCAGTGCAATAACAGGGGGCCGGCGCACAGATACGCAGTATTTT.

V is TRBV4-3 and J is TRBJ1-1; unclear D gene. Germline CDR1 LGHNA, CDR2 YSLEER. The CDR3 is 16 amino acids. V shed 0 bases and J shed 0 bases, with 11 bases lying between them. The CDR3 bases are TGCGCCAGCAGCCAAGATCTTGGGCCCATGAACACTGAAGCTTTCTTT. Translated, it gives CASSQDLGPMNTEAFF.

The rearrangement joins TRBV7-2 to TRBJ2-7, with D maybe TRBD2 (5 bases). Germline values: CDR1 SGHTA, CDR2 FQGNSA. CDR3 length: 14 amino acids. Trimming shortened V by 0 bases and J by 4 bases, and 10 bases separated the two germline ends. The CDR3 DNA reads as TGTGCCAGCAGCTTAGCCGGGATCGGTTACGAGCAGTACTTC. Translation: CASSLAGIGYEQYF. Full variable domain (missing parts from reference TRBV7-2 and TRBJ2-7): GAGVSQSPSNKVTEKGKDVELRCDPISGHTALYWYRQSLGQGLEFLIYFQGNSAPDKSGLPSDRFSAERTGGSVSTLTIQRTQQEDSAVYLCASSLAGIGYEQYFGPGTRLTVT.

V and J are TRBV28 and TRBJ2-2; 16 bases match TRBD2. The CDR3 consists of 19 residues. Unmatched junction bases numbered 8, after V lost 6 bases and J lost 1 base. The germline CDR1 and CDR2 sequences are MDHEN and SYDVKM. The CDR3 reads CASSSGTSGGAWNTGELFF. In DNA form, the CDR3 reads TGTGCCAGCAGCTCCGGGACTAGCGGGGGGGCGTGGAACACCGGGGAGCTGTTTTTT.

The V call is TRBV5-1, the J call TRBJ2-3; 8 bases are shared with TRBD2. The germline CDR1 and CDR2 sequences are SGHRS and YFSETQ. V shed 2 bases and J 5 bases; nucleotides not matched to a gene: 10. The CDR3 has 16 residues. The CDR3 nucleotides are TGCGCCAGCAGCTTACGCGGGGGGTTTCGGGTAGATACGCAGTATTTT. It codes for CASSLRGGFRVDTQYF.

The chain uses TRBV6-5 and TRBJ1-4; tentative D call: TRBD1 (6 bases). The V gene's germline CDR1 is MNHEY and CDR2 SVGAGI. V dropped 5 bases and J dropped 3 bases, with 13 bases sitting between them. CDR3 length equals 15 residues. CDR3: CASSTNRAANEKLFF. The CDR3 DNA sequence: TGTGCCAGCAGTACGAACAGGGCGGCTAATGAAAAACTGTTTTTT.

The chain employs TRBV6-5 and TRBJ1-1, with 7 bases matching TRBD1. The CDR3 totals 14 residues. Per germline, CDR1 MNHEY and CDR2 SVGAGI. The trim removed 6 bases at V and 3 bases at J, leaving 7 bases unmatched. This CDR3 reads CASSYRGSDTEAFF. The CDR3 nucleotides are TGTGCCAGCAGCTACAGGGGAAGCGACACTGAAGCTTTCTTT.

The genes are TRBV30 and TRBJ2-7; tentative D call: TRBD2 (6 bases). V was cut by 0 bases and J by 7 bases, with 13 bases left in between. The CDR3 is 13 amino acids. From germline, CDR1 is GTSNPN and CDR2 SVGIG (reference sequence). The CDR3 nucleotides read TGTGCCTGGAGTGTACCGGGGGTCCGGGAGCAGTACTTC. Translation: CAWSVPGVREQYF.

The chain combines TRBV27 with TRBJ1-6, with TRBD1 matching 7 bases. The junction had 9 bases not matched to a gene; V was cut back by 6 bases and J by 7 bases. CDR3 size: 15 residues. The V gene's germline CDR1 is MNHEY and CDR2 SMNVEV (reference sequence). Here the CDR3 reads CASSSRQGGNSPLHF. The CDR3 nucleotides are TGTGCCAGCAGCTCTCGACAGGGCGGAAATTCACCCCTCCACTTT.

The J gene is TRBJ2-7, the V gene TRBV7-9; 11 bases map to TRBD1. Germline loops: CDR1 SEHNR, CDR2 FQNEAQ (reference sequence). This CDR3 comprises 16 residues. Trimming cost V 4 bases and J 6 bases; bases outside gene matches: 11. The CDR3 region is CASSSVRGTGGIEQYF. CDR3 coding DNA: TGTGCCAGCAGCTCAGTCCGGGGGACAGGGGGTATCGAGCAGTACTTC.